This T cell receptor (beta chain) was recorded in a study of blood T cell repertoires in COVID-19. Study summary: Nucleic acid was either cDNA or gDNA, and it came from T cells, B-cell-depleted T cells, or PBMCs.

Source study methods: Using reference gene primer amplification, nucleated cell counts were estimated. Data came from immunoSEQ multiplex PCR; TCRdb stores just in-frame clones and leaves some out. That table furnishes V, J and clone size, whereas the DNA furnished D and trimming. The repertoire holds roughly 250,000 clones, with approximately 90% as singletons. J lost 5 bases, V lost 5 bases, and 16 bases had no gene match. CDR3 size: 17 residues. Per the germline V gene, CDR1 is MNHEY and CDR2 is SVGEGT. All enrollees were roughly 18 to 90 years old and from under 25 US areas. In assigning cohorts, the study relied on participant-reported clinical history.

J is TRBJ2-5 and V is TRBV6-2 or TRBV6-3; 8 nucleotides match TRBD2. The TCR originated in a middle-aged woman with acute COVID-19. The sample consisted of PBMCs or T cells enriched from blood (not recorded which). CDR3 nucleotide sequence: TGTGCCAGCAGTCGGCCTCGGGAGGCGGGAGGCCGGGAGACCCAGTACTTC. Encoded protein: CASSRPREAGGRETQYF.